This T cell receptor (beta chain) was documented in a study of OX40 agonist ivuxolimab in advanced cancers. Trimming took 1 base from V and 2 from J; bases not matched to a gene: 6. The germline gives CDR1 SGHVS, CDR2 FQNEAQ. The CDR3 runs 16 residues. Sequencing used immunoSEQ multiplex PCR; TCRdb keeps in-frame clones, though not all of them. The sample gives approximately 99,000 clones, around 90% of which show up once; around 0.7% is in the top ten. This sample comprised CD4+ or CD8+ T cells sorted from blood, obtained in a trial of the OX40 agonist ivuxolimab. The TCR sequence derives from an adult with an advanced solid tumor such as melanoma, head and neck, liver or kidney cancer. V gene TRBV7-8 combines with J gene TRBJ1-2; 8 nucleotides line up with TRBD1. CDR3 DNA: TGTGCCAGCAGCTTAGGACAGGGGAAATCAAACTATGGCTACACCTTC. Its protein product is CASSLGQGKSNYGYTF.